This T cell receptor (beta chain) was identified in a study of cytomegalovirus exposure and HLA in healthy donors. Notes on the study in general: The study listed roughly 150 cytomegalovirus-associated TCR beta chains. As immune exposure information, only CMV serostatus was available. Later genetic work tied a missense DCLRE1C variant to beta-chain V and J trimming. Per published accounts, TCR beta sequences correctly predicted the HLA-A and HLA-B alleles of most subjects.

Use of 60 Vbeta and 13 Jbeta primers characterized the PCR. Sequencing used immunoSEQ multiplex PCR; TCRdb keeps in-frame clones, though not all of them. The sample holds under 200,000 clones; approximately 78% are singletons and the top ten take around an eighth. This clone was observed a handful of times. The antigen is undetermined. Trimming pared 1 base from V and 6 bases from J, leaving 10 bases between. CDR1 is GTSNPN, CDR2 SVGIG, per germline (reference sequence). The CDR3 length is 13 residues. The sequenced sample consisted of PBMCs. V and J are TRBV30 and TRBJ1-5, with unresolved D. The source of this sequence is a woman in her 30s in good health and CMV-seropositive. The CDR3 reads CAWSAGLVQPQHF. The CDR3 DNA is TGTGCCTGGAGTGCGGGGTTGGTTCAGCCCCAGCATTTT.